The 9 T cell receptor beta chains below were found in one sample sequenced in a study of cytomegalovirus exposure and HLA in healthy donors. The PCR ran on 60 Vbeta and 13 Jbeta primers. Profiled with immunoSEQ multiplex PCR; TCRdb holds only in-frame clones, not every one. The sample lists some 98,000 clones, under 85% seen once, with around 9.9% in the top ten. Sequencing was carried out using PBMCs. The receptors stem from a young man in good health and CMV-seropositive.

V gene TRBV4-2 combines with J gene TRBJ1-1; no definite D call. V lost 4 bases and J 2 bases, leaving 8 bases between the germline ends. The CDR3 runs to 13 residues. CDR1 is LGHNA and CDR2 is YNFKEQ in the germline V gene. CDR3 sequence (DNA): TGTGCCAGCAGCCGCGGTCTTAACACTGAAGCTTTCTTT. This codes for CASSRGLNTEAFF.

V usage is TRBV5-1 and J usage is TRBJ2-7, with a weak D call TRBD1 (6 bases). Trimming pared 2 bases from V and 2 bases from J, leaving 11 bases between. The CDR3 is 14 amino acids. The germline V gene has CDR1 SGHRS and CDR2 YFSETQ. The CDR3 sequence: CASSFPDRTYEQYF. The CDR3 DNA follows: TGCGCCAGCAGCTTTCCGGACAGAACCTACGAGCAGTACTTC.

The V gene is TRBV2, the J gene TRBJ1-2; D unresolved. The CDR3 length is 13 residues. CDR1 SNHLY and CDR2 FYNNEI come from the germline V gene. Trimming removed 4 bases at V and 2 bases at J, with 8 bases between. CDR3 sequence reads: CASSAAENYGYTF. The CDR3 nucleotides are TGTGCCAGCAGTGCTGCTGAGAACTATGGCTACACCTTC.

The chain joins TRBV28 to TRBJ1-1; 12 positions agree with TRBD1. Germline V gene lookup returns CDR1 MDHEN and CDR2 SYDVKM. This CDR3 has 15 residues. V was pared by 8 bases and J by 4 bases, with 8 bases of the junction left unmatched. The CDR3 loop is CASPGQGAISTEAFF. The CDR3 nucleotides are TGTGCCAGCCCGGGACAGGGGGCGATCAGCACTGAAGCTTTCTTT.

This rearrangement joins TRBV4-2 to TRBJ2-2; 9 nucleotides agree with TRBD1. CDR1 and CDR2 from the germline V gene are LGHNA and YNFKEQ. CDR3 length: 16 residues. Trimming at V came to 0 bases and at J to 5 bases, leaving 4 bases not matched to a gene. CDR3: CASSQERTGVTGELFF. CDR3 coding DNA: TGTGCCAGCAGCCAAGAAAGGACAGGGGTTACCGGGGAGCTGTTTTTT.

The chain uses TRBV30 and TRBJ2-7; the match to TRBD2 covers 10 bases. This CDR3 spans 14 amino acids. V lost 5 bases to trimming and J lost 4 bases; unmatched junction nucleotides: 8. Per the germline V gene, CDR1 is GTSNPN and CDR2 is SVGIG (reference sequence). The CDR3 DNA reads TGTGCCTGGCGGGCTAGCGGGGGAACTTACGAGCAGTACTTC. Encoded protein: CAWRASGGTYEQYF.

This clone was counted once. The CDR3 nucleotides are TGTGCCAGCAGCCGGGGTGGGGTTTCCTACGAGCAGTACTTC. Amino acids: CASSRGGVSYEQYF. The chain combines TRBV5-4 with TRBJ2-7; D perhaps matches TRBD2 (5 bases). The CDR3 spans 14 residues. Trimming took off 4 bases at V and 1 base at J, with 12 bases between the two ends. Looked up from germline, CDR1 is SGHNT and CDR2 is YYREEE (reference sequence). The whole variable domain, filled in from reference TRBV5-4 and TRBJ2-7, reads ETGVTQSPTHLIKTRGQQVTLRCSSQSGHNTVSWYQQALGQGPQFIFQYYREEENGRGNFPPRFSGLQFPNYSSELNVNALELDDSALYLCASSRGGVSYEQYFGPGTRLTVT.

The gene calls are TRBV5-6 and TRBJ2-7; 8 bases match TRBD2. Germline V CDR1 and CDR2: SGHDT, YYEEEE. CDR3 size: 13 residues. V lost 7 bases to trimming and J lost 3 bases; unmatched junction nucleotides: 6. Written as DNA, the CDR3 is TGTGCCAGCCATTTAACTAGCGGCTACGAGCAGTACTTC. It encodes CASHLTSGYEQYF.

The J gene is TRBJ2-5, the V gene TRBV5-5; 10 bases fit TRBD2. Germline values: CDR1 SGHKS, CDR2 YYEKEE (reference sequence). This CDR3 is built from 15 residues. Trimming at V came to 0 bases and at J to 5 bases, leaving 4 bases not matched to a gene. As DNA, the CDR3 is TGTGCCAGCAGCTTGGCTAGCGGGGGATATGAGACCCAGTACTTC. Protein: CASSLASGGYETQYF.